This T cell receptor beta chain was documented in a study of OX40 agonist ivuxolimab in advanced cancers. About the research overall: Patients got intravenous ivuxolimab at 0.01 to 10 mg/kg every 2 weeks. Each dose-escalation patient presented with hepatocellular carcinoma, melanoma, renal cell or head and neck cancer. General observations from the study: Circulating CD4+ and CD8+ T cells showed clonal expansion by week 6 at 0.1 to 3.0 mg/kg.

Patients with a history of autoimmune disease or on systemic immunosuppression were excluded. Clones were read by immunoSEQ multiplex PCR, and TCRdb kept only the in-frame ones, dropping some. The sample holds about 82,000 clones, less than 85% seen once. With V trimmed by 5 bases and J by 8 bases, 5 bases remained unmatched. The CDR3 covers 13 residues. Germline-derived CDR1 and CDR2 are LNHDA and SQIVND (reference sequence). Notes on this clone: What it binds is not known.

This chain connects TRBV19 to TRBJ1-2; 10 bases are shared with TRBD1. This clonotype was sampled from an adult with an advanced solid tumor such as melanoma, head and neck, liver or kidney cancer. Sample: CD4+ or CD8+ T cells sorted from blood, taken in a trial of the OX40 agonist ivuxolimab. Written as DNA, the CDR3 is TGTGCCAGTAGTGATGGGACAGGGGAAGGCTACACCTTC. Protein sequence: CASSDGTGEGYTF.